This T cell receptor beta chain came from a study of blood T cell repertoires in COVID-19. Across the study: There were acute and convalescent COVID-19 samples, and they came from the United States, Italy and Spain.

Enrollees, roughly 18 to 95 years old, lived in 24 US areas. Allocation to cohorts depended on clinical history reported by the participants. This CDR3 is built from 14 residues. The V gene's germline CDR1 is SGHRS and CDR2 YFSETQ. Deletions cut 0 bases from V and 4 bases from J, with 11 bases between. Only in-frame clones appear in the TCRdb table, and some are missing; sequencing was by immunoSEQ multiplex PCR. Among approximately 160,000 clones listed, about 81% were seen once. V and J are TRBV5-1 and TRBJ2-7, with D possibly TRBD1 on 5 matching bases. This TCR came from a man between 50 and 59 years old who had recovered from COVID-19. The specimen was PBMCs or T cells enriched from blood (not recorded which). The CDR3 protein is CASSLGQLQYEQYF. The CDR3 DNA follows: TGCGCCAGCAGCTTGGGACAGCTCCAGTACGAGCAGTACTTC. Together with reference TRBV5-1 and TRBJ2-7, the CDR3 gives the full variable domain: KAGVTQTPRYLIKTRGQQVTLSCSPISGHRSVSWYQQTPGQGLQFLFEYFSETQRNKGNFPGRFSGRQFSNSRSEMNVSTLELGDSALYLCASSLGQLQYEQYFGPGTRLTVT.